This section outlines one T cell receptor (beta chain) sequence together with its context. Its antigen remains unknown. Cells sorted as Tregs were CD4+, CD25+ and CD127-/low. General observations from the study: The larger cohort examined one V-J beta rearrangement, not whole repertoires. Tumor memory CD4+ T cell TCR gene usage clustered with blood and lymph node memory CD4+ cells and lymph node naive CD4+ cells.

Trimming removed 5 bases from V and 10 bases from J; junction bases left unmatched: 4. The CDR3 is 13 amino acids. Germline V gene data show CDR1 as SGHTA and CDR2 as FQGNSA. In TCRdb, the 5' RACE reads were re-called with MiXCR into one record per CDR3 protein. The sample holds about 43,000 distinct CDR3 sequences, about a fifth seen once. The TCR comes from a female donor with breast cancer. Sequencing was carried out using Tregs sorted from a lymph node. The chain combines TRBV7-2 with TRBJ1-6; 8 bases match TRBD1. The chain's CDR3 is CASSTRTGSPLHF. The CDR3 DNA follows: TGTGCCAGCAGCACTAGGACAGGGTCACCCCTCCACTTT. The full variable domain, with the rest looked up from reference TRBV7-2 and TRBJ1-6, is GAGVSQSPSNKVTEKGKDVELRCDPISGHTALYWYRQSLGQGLEFLIYFQGNSAPDKSGLPSDRFSAERTGGSVSTLTIQRTQQEDSAVYLCASSTRTGSPLHFGNGTRLTVT.